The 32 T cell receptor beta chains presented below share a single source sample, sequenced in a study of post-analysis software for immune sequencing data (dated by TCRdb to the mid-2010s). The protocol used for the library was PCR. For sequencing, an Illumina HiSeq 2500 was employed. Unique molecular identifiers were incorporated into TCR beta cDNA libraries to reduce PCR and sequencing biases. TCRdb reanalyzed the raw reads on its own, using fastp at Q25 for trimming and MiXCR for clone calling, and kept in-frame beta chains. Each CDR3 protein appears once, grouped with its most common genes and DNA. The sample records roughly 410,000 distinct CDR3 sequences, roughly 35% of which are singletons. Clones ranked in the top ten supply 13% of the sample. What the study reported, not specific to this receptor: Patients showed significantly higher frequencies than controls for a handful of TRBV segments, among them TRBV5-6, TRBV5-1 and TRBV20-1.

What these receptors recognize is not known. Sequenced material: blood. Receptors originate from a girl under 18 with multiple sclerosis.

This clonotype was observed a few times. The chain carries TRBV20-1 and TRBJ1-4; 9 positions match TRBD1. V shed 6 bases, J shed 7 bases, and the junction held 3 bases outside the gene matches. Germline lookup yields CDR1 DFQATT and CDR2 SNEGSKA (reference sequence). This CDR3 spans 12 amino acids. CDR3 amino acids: CSAEDRGEKLFF. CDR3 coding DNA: TGCAGTGCCGAGGACAGGGGTGAAAAACTGTTTTTT.

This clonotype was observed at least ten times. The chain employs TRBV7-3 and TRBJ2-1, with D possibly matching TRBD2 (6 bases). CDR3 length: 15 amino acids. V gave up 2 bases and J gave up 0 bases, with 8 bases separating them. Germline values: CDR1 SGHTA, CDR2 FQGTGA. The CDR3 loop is CASSLGGASYNEQFF. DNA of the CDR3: TGTGCCAGCAGCTTAGGCGGGGCCTCCTACAATGAGCAGTTCTTC.

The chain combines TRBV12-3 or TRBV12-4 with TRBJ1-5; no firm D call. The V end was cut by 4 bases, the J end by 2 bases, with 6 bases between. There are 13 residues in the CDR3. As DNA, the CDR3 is TGTGCCAGCAGTTACCGTCGCAATCAGCCCCAGCATTTT. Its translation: CASSYRRNQPQHF.

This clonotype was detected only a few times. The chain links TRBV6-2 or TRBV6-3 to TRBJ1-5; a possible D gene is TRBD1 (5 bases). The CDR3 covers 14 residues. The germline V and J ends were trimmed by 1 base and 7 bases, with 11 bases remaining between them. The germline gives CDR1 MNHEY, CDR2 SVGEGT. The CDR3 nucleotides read TGTGCCAGCAGTTACTTTGGGGCCGGGCAGCCCCAGCATTTT. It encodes CASSYFGAGQPQHF.

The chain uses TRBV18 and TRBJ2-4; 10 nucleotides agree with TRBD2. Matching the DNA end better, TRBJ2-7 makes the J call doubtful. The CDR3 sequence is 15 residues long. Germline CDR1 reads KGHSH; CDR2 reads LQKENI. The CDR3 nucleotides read TGTGCCAGCTCAGCAGGACTAGCGGACCCCTACGAGCAGTACTTC. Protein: CASSAGLADPYEQYF.

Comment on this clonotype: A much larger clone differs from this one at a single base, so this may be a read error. CDR3 region: CAGSQAGNYGYTF. CDR3 DNA: TGTGCCGGCAGCCAAGCGGGGAACTATGGCTACACCTTC. The chain couples TRBV3-1 to TRBJ1-2; D remains ambiguous. The V gene's germline CDR1 is LGHDT and CDR2 YNNKEL (reference sequence). The CDR3 contains 13 residues.

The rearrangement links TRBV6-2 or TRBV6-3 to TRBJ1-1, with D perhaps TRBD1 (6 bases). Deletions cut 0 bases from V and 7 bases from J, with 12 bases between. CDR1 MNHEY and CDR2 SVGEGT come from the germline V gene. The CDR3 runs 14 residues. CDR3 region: CASSYSRGGLEAFF. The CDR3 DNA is TGTGCCAGCAGTTACTCCCGTGGGGGGCTTGAAGCTTTCTTT.

CDR3: CASSHGQESNQPQHF. The CDR3 DNA follows: TGTGCCAGCAGCCATGGGCAGGAGAGCAATCAGCCCCAGCATTTT. The chain is built from TRBV3-1 and TRBJ1-5; D not certain. This CDR3 region has 15 residues. The ends were cut back, 3 bases at V and 1 base at J, with 10 bases in the middle. Germline V gene lookup returns CDR1 LGHDT and CDR2 YNNKEL (reference sequence).

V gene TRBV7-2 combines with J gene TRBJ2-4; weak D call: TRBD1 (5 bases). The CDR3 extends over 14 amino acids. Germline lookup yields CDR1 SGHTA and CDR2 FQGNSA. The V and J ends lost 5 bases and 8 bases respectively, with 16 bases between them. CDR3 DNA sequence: TGTGCCAGCAGCCCTACATCCAGGGTGGACATTCAGTACTTC. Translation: CASSPTSRVDIQYF.

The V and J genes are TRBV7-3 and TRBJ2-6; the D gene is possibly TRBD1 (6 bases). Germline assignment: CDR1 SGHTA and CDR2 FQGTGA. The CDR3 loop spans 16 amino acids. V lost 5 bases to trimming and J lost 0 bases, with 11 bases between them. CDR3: CASSVTGTSGANVLTF. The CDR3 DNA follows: TGTGCCAGCAGCGTTACAGGGACCTCTGGGGCCAACGTCCTGACTTTC. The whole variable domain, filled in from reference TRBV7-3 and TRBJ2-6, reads GAGVSQTPSNKVTEKGKYVELRCDPISGHTALYWYRQSLGQGPEFLIYFQGTGAADDSGLPNDRFFAVRPEGSVSTLKIQRTERGDSAVYLCASSVTGTSGANVLTFGAGSRLTVL.

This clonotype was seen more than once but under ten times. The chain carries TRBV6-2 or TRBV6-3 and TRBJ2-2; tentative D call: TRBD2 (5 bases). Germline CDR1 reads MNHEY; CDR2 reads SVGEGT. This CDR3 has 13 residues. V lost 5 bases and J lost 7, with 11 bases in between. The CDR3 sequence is CASSPLAYGELFF. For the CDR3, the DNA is TGTGCCAGCAGTCCCTTAGCGTACGGGGAGCTGTTTTTT.

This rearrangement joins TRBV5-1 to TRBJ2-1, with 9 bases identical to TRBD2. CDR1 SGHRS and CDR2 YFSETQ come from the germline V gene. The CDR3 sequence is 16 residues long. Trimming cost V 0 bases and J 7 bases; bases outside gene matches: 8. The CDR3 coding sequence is TGCGCCAGCAGCTTGGCCGGTGGCGGGGGGGTAAATGAGCAGTTCTTC. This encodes CASSLAGGGGVNEQFF.

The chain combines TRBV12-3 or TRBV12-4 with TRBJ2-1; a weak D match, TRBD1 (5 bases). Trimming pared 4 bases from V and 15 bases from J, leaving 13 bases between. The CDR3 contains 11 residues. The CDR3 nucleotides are TGTGCCAGCAGTTCCCAGGGAAAGCGGTTCTTC. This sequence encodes CASSSQGKRFF.

DNA for the CDR3: TGTGCCGGGGGGGGACAGGGAAACATTCAGTACTTC. Residues: CAGGGQGNIQYF. The V gene is TRBV2, the J gene TRBJ2-4, with TRBD1 identical over 9 bases. The CDR3 covers 12 residues. The V gene's germline CDR1 is SNHLY and CDR2 FYNNEI. The V segment lost 11 bases and the J segment 6 bases; nucleotides outside the gene matches: 5.

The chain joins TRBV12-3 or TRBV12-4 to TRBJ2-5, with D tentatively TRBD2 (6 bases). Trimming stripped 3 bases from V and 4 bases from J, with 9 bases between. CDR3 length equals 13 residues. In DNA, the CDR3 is TGTGCCAGCAGTTTCGAGGAGGGAGAGACCCAGTACTTC. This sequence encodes CASSFEEGETQYF.

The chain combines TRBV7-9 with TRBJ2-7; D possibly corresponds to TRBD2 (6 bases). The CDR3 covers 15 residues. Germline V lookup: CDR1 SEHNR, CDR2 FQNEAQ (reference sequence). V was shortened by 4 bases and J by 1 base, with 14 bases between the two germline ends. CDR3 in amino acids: CASSSSGTFSYEQYF. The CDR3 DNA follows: TGTGCCAGCAGCTCCTCCGGGACTTTTTCCTACGAGCAGTACTTC.

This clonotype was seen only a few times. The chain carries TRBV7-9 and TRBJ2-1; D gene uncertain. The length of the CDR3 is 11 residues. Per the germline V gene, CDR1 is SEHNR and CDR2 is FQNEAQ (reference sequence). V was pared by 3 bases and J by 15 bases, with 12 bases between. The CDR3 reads CASSFGRDTFF. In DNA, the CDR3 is TGTGCCAGCAGCTTCGGAAGGGATACGTTCTTC.

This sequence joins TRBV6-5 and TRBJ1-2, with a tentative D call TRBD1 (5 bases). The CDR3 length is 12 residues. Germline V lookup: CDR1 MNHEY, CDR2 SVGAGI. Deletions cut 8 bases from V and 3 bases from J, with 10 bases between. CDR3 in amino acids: CASGDGYYGYTF. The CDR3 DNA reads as TGTGCCAGCGGGGACGGATACTATGGCTACACCTTC.

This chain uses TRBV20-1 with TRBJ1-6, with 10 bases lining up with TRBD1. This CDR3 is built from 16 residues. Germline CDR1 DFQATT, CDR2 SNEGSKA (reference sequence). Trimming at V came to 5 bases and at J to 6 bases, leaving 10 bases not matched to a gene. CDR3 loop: CSARRQGAVFNSPLHF. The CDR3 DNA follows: TGCAGTGCTCGTAGACAGGGGGCGGTATTTAATTCACCCCTCCACTTT.

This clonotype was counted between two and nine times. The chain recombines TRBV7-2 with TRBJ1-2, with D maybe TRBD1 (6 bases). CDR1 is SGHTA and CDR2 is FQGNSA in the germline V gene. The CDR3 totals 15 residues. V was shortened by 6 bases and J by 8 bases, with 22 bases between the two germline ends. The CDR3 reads CASRAPGARVGGYTF. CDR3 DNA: TGTGCCAGCAGGGCTCCGGGGGCGCGGGTGGGAGGCTACACCTTC.

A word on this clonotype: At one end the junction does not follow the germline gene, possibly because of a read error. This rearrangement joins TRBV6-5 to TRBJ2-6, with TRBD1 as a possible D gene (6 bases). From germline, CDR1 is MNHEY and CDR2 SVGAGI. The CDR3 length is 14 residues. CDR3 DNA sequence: TGTGCCAGCAGTTACCGTCGACAGGCCAACGTCCGGACTTTC. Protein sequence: CASSYRRQANVRTF.

CDR3 coding DNA: TGTGCCACCTATACGACAGGGAGCGAGCAGTACTTC. This codes for CATYTTGSEQYF. This chain links TRBV6-2 or TRBV6-3 with TRBJ2-7; 7 bases are shared with TRBD1. The CDR3 is made up of 12 amino acids. V trimming: 10 bases; J trimming: 6 bases; junction bases outside the gene matches: 9. CDR1 MNHEY and CDR2 SVGEGT come from the germline V gene.

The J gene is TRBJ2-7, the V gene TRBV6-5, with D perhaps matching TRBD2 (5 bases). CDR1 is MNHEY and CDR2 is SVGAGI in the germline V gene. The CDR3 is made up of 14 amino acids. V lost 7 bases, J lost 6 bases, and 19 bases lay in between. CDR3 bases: TGTGCCAGCACTAGCCCTTCCCCCCATTCCGAGCAGTACTTC. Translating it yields CASTSPSPHSEQYF.

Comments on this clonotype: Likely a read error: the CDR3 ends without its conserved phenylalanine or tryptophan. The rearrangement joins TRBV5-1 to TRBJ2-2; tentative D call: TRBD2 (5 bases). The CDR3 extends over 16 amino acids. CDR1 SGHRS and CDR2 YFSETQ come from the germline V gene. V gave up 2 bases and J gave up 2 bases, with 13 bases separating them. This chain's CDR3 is CASSLKTTLNTGELFC. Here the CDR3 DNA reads TGCGCCAGCAGCTTAAAGACTACCCTAAACACCGGGGAGCTGTTTTGT.

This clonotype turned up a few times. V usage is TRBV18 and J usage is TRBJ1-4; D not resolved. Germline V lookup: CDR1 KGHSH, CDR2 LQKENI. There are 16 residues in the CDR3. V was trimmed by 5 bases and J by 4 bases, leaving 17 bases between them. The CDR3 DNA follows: TGTGCCAGCTCATCCCTCCCTCCAGGCGGTAATGAAAAACTGTTTTTT. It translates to CASSSLPPGGNEKLFF.

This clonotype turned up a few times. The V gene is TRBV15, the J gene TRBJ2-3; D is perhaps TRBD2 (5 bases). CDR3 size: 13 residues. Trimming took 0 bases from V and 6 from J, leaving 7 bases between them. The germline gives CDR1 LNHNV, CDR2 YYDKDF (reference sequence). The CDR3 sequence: CATSRDPGDTQYF. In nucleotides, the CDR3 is TGTGCCACCAGCAGAGATCCGGGGGATACGCAGTATTTT.

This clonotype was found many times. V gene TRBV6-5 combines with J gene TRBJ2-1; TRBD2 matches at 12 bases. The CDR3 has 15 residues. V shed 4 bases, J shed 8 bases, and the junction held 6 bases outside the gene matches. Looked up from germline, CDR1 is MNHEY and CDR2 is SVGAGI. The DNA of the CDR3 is TGTGCCAGCAGTTCCACTAGCGGGGGGTGGGATGAGCAGTTCTTC. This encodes CASSSTSGGWDEQFF.

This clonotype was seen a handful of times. As DNA, the CDR3 is TGCGCCAGCAGCTTGACTAGCGGGGGGGCCTCCAGTAGAGAGACCCAGTACTTC. This encodes CASSLTSGGASSRETQYF. This sequence joins TRBV4-1 and TRBJ2-5; 14 positions agree with TRBD2. The length of the CDR3 is 18 residues. Germline CDR1 is MGHRA and CDR2 is YSYEKL. V shed 5 bases, J shed 4 bases, and the junction held 12 bases outside the gene matches.

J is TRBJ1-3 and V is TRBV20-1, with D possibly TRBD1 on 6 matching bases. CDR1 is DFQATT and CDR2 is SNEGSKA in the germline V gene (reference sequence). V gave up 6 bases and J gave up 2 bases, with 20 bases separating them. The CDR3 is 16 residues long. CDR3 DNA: TGCAGTGCGGCATCCGGGGGCCAACGTACTGGAAACACCATATATTTT. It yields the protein CSAASGGQRTGNTIYF.

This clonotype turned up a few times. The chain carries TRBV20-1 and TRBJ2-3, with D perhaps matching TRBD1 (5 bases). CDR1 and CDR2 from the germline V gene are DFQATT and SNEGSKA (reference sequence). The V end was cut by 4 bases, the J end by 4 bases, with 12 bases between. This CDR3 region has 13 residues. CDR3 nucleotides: TGCAGTGCTACAAAGGGGCGAGCAGATACGCAGTATTTT. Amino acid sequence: CSATKGRADTQYF.

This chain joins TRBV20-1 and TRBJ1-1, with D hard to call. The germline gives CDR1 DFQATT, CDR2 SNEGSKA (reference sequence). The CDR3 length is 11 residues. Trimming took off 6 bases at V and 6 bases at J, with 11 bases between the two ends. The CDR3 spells CSATDPPEAFF. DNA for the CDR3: TGCAGTGCAACAGATCCCCCTGAAGCTTTCTTT.

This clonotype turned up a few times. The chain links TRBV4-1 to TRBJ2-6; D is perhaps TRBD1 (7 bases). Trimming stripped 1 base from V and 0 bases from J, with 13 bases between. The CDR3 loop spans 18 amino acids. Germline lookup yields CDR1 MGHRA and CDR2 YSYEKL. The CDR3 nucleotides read TGCGCCAGCAGCCAAGTGGGGGGACAGATCTCTGGGGCCAACGTCCTGACTTTC. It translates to CASSQVGGQISGANVLTF.